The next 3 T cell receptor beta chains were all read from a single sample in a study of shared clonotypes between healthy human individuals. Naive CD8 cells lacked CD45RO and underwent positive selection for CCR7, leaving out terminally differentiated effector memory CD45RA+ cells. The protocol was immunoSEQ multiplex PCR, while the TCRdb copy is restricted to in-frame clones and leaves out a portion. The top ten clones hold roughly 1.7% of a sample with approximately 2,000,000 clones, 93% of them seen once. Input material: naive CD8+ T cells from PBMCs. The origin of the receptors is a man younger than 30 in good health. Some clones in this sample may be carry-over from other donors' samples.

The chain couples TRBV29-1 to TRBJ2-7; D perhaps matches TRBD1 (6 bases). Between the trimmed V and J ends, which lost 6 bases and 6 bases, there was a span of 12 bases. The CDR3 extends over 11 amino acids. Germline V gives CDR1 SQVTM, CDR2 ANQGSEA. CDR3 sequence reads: CSVGDISEQYF. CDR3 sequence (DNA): TGCAGCGTCGGGGACATTTCCGAGCAGTACTTC.

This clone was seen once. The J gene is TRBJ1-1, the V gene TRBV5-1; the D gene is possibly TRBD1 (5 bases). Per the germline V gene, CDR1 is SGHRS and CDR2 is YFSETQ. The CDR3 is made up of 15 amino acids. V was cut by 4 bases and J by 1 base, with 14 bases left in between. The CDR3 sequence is CASSPAGGGNTEAFF. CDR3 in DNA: TGCGCCAGCAGCCCGGCGGGGGGAGGGAACACTGAAGCTTTCTTT.

The CDR3 loop reads CASSLLLEPPEQYF. The CDR3 nucleotides are TGTGCCAGCAGCTTACTCCTGGAGCCACCCGAGCAGTACTTC. The chain is built from TRBV13 and TRBJ2-7; D ambiguous. Germline V gene sequence: CDR1 PRHDT, CDR2 FYEKMQ (reference sequence). Trimming took 2 bases from V and 6 from J, leaving 14 bases between them. This CDR3 has 14 residues.